This T cell receptor (beta chain) was observed in a study of CD8 T cells in Susac syndrome. Study-wide points: It was acknowledged in the study that its TCR sequencing and HLA analysis involved a relatively small number of individuals.

Random hexamers were used to reverse transcribe the RNA input (about 0.45 to 1 ug). TCRdb called the immunoSEQ multiplex PCR reads again in MiXCR, with one record for every CDR3 protein. Here the sample spans some 120,000 distinct CDR3 sequences, around 96% being singletons. Remarks on this clonotype: Antigen unknown.

The specimen was CD4+ T cells from PBMCs. The receptor's source is a human donor in good health.

In nucleotides, the CDR3 is TGTGCCAGCAGCTTAGACACTAGCGGGAGCCTCACCGGGGAGCTGTTTTTT. It encodes CASSLDTSGSLTGELFF. This chain connects TRBV7-2 to TRBJ2-2, with 11 positions matching TRBD2. J gave up 4 bases and V 1 base, and 5 bases lay outside the gene matches. Germline lookup yields CDR1 SGHTA and CDR2 FQGNSA. The CDR3 is made up of 17 amino acids.